This T cell receptor beta chain emerged from a study of cytotoxic CD8 clonotypes in ibrutinib-treated CLL. Study-wide results and caveats: Public clonotypes (which were uncommon) either contracted or remained stable on treatment. Whereas clonality rose at ibrutinib response, it declined toward baseline at progression.

The protocol was immunoSEQ multiplex PCR, while the TCRdb copy is restricted to in-frame clones and leaves out a portion. The sample holds 150,000 to 250,000 clones, approximately 72% seen once. On this clone: Its target is not known.

This TCR was sampled from a human donor with chronic lymphocytic leukemia. Sequenced here: PBMCs, sampled after 24 months of ibrutinib treatment.

The CDR3 loop is CASSRTSGSSYEQYF. The CDR3 DNA reads as TGTGCCAGTAGCCGAACTAGCGGGAGTTCCTACGAGCAGTACTTC. The V gene is TRBV19, the J gene TRBJ2-7; 11 nucleotides align to TRBD2. Germline V lookup: CDR1 LNHDA, CDR2 SQIVND (reference sequence). The length of the CDR3 is 15 residues. V lost 6 bases and J lost 1; bases outside the gene matches: 5.